These 8 T cell receptor beta chains were sequenced from one sample in a study of cytomegalovirus exposure and HLA in healthy donors. PCR involved 60 Vbeta and 13 Jbeta primers. Assay: immunoSEQ multiplex PCR; the TCRdb copy retains only in-frame clones and omits some. Altogether over 150,000 clones are present, around 80% being singletons, with the ten largest covering 8.5%. Sample: PBMCs. These receptors were taken from a male donor in good health and CMV-seropositive.

The rearrangement uses TRBV7-2 and TRBJ2-5, with D possibly matching TRBD1 (5 bases). The germline gives CDR1 SGHTA, CDR2 FQGNSA. CDR3 size: 13 residues. Trimming shortened V by 1 base and J by 5 bases, and 8 bases separated the two germline ends. The DNA of the CDR3 is TGTGCCAGCAGCTTAGTGCCAGGGGAGACCCAGTACTTC. Translation: CASSLVPGETQYF.

V is TRBV18 and J is TRBJ1-5; weak D call: TRBD1 (5 bases). The CDR3 has 16 amino acids. Trimming cost V 2 bases and J 5 bases, with 16 bases left between them. Germline V CDR1 and CDR2: KGHSH, LQKENI. The CDR3 coding sequence is TGTGCCAGCTCACCAAGGGCCAGGGAAGTCGATCAGCCCCAGCATTTT. This translates into CASSPRAREVDQPQHF.

This chain connects TRBV7-2 to TRBJ1-1; TRBD1 might be the D (6 bases). Trimming shortened V by 4 bases and J by 4 bases, and 19 bases separated the two germline ends. This CDR3 contains 16 residues. The germline V gene has CDR1 SGHTA and CDR2 FQGNSA. In DNA, the CDR3 is TGTGCCAGCAGCTCCAGGGGTGGTTGGGTAGGCACTGAAGCTTTCTTT. It encodes CASSSRGGWVGTEAFF.

The gene calls are TRBV13 and TRBJ2-7, with D tentatively TRBD2 (6 bases). V was cut by 5 bases and J by 0 bases, with 11 bases left in between. The V gene's germline CDR1 is PRHDT and CDR2 FYEKMQ (reference sequence). The CDR3 is made up of 14 amino acids. DNA of the CDR3: TGTGCCAGCAGCCCAGGGACTTCCTCCTACGAGCAGTACTTC. Encoded protein: CASSPGTSSYEQYF.

The chain has TRBV4-1 and TRBJ2-7, with TRBD1 matching over 8 bases. The J segment lost 7 bases and the V segment lost 3 bases, leaving 11 bases of the junction unmatched. This CDR3 contains 15 residues. CDR1 and CDR2 (germline): MGHRA, YSYEKL. CDR3 nucleotides: TGCGCCAGCAGCCATCTGGGTGGACAGGGTGGAGAGCAGTACTTC. Translated: CASSHLGGQGGEQYF.

In its sample, this clone was seen once. V gene TRBV30 combines with J gene TRBJ2-3, with D maybe TRBD2 (5 bases). Germline CDR1 reads GTSNPN; CDR2 reads SVGIG (reference sequence). The CDR3 is made up of 11 amino acids. The ends were cut back, 4 bases at V and 13 bases at J, with 15 bases in the middle. The CDR3 loop is CAWTPTSGEYF. In DNA form, the CDR3 reads TGTGCCTGGACCCCAACTAGTGGAGAGTATTTT.

V usage is TRBV6-6 and J usage is TRBJ2-7; the match to TRBD1 covers 9 bases. Germline CDR1 reads MNHNY; CDR2 reads SVGAGI (reference sequence). Trimming at V came to 5 bases and at J to 4 bases, leaving 6 bases not matched to a gene. CDR3 length: 14 residues. CDR3 sequence (DNA): TGTGCCAGCAGTCCCACAGGGGGCGTTTACGAGCAGTACTTC. Its protein is CASSPTGGVYEQYF.

V usage is TRBV30 and J usage is TRBJ1-2, with D hard to call. The CDR3 is made up of 13 amino acids. Germline V CDR1 and CDR2: GTSNPN, SVGIG (reference sequence). Trimming pared 1 base from V and 8 bases from J, leaving 14 bases between. Here the CDR3 reads CAWSEIPVRGYTF. Here the CDR3 DNA reads TGTGCCTGGAGTGAAATCCCGGTCAGGGGCTACACCTTC.